This TCR beta chain was sequenced for a study of blood T cell repertoires in COVID-19. At the level of the study: The study drew acute and convalescent COVID-19 samples from the United States, Italy and Spain. T cells, B-cell-depleted T cells, or PBMCs provided the cDNA or gDNA that served as material.

Authors' data handling: Amplified reference gene primers provided the basis for estimating nucleated cell counts. The repertoire was sequenced with immunoSEQ multiplex PCR; TCRdb's copy has only in-frame clones and lacks some. V, J and clone size reflect that table, while D and trimming were determined from the DNA. The repertoire holds some 80,000 clones, with around 86% as singletons. Germline V lookup: CDR1 LGHDT, CDR2 YNNKEL (reference sequence). This CDR3 comprises 17 residues. Losses at the gene ends were 2 bases for V and 7 bases for J; bases not matched to a gene: 12. This receptor was taken from a man aged 50 to 60 with active or convalescent COVID-19. What was sequenced was peripheral blood. The genes are TRBV3-1 (or the pseudogene TRBV3-2) and TRBJ2-1; 9 positions match TRBD1. CDR3 DNA: TGTGCCAGCAGCCAACTCCGGGACAGGGCCTCGGGGAATGAGCAGTTCTTC. The encoded protein is CASSQLRDRASGNEQFF.